The rows below give T cell receptor beta chains drawn from one sample of a study of blood T cell repertoires in COVID-19. The table came from immunoSEQ multiplex PCR; TCRdb's copy has only in-frame clones and leaves some out. The repertoire includes roughly 150,000 clones, around 90% of them detected once, and less than 3% sits in the top ten. Sequencing was done on a sample of peripheral blood. The source of these receptors is a man aged 55 to 70 with acute or convalescent COVID-19. Each CDR3 is given with its conserved first and last residue. A D gene is named only where the DNA matches it firmly. Rows give clone size only sometimes, using once, few, many, or a class for an expanded clone.

D	V	length	size	J	DNA	CDR3
TRBD1	TRBV19	15	few	TRBJ1-6	TGTGCCAGTGGGAACCGGGACAGGCGTAATTCACCCCTCCACTTT	CASGNRDRRNSPLHF
NA	TRBV10-3	14	NA	TRBJ1-5	TGTGCCTCCTCGACGGGGGGGAGCAATCAGCCCCAGCATTTT	CASSTGGSNQPQHF
NA	TRBV3-1/TRBV3-2	14	NA	TRBJ1-1	TGTGCCAGCAGCCAAGACTCAGGGAACACTGAAGCTTTCTTT	CASSQDSGNTEAFF
TRBD1	TRBV18	14	NA	TRBJ1-2	TGTGCCAGCTCGCAATTCCAGGGGGAGTATGGCTACACCTTC	CASSQFQGEYGYTF
NA	TRBV30	13	NA	TRBJ1-1	TGTGCCTGGAGATTATTAATGAACACTGAAGCTTTCTTT	CAWRLLMNTEAFF
NA	TRBV19	12	NA	TRBJ1-4	TGTGCCAGTAGGAGGGCACGCGAAAAACTGTTTTTT	CASRRAREKLFF
TRBD2	TRBV10-3	18	NA	TRBJ2-1	TGTGCCATCAGTGGCTTTTCCCGGACTAGCGGGGGGGGTAATGAGCAGTTCTTC	CAISGFSRTSGGGNEQFF
NA	TRBV5-1	13	NA	TRBJ1-1	TGCGCCAGCAGCTTGGAGAGTAACACTGAAGCTTTCTTT	CASSLESNTEAFF
NA	TRBV7-9	12	NA	TRBJ1-1	TGTGCCAGCAGCGGGGGACATATTGACGCTTTCTTT	CASSGGHIDAFF
TRBD2	TRBV6-5	14	NA	TRBJ2-7	TGTGCCAGCAGCCTTCAGATGGGGGGGGACGAGCAGTACTTC	CASSLQMGGDEQYF
NA	TRBV5-1	15	NA	TRBJ1-1	TGCGCCAGCAGCCCGGGTAGAGGGAAGGACACTGAAGCTTTCTTT	CASSPGRGKDTEAFF
TRBD2	TRBV9	15	NA	TRBJ2-1	TGTGCCAGCAGCGTAGGGCTAGCGGGGGGCTATGAGCAGTTCTTC	CASSVGLAGGYEQFF
NA	TRBV12-5	13	NA	TRBJ2-1	TGTGCTAGTGGTATCGGGGTTGGCTATGAGCAGTTCTTC	CASGIGVGYEQFF
NA	TRBV7-2	13	NA	TRBJ1-4	TGTGCCAGCAGCAAAGACAAGGGGGAAAAACTGTTTTTT	CASSKDKGEKLFF
TRBD1	TRBV6-6	14	NA	TRBJ1-1	TGTGCCAGCGGCCTGGGACAGATTAACACTGAAGCTTTCTTT	CASGLGQINTEAFF
NA	TRBV9	15	few	TRBJ1-2	TGTGCCAGCAGCGTAGACCCAGAATCTAACTATGGCTACACCTTC	CASSVDPESNYGYTF
NA	TRBV2	13	NA	TRBJ1-5	TGTGCCAGCATGCAAGAGCACAATCAGCCCCAGCATTTT	CASMQEHNQPQHF
TRBD1	TRBV4-1	15	NA	TRBJ2-1	TGCGCCAGCAGCCAAGAAGGGACAGGGTTCAATGAGCAGTTCTTC	CASSQEGTGFNEQFF
NA	TRBV2	11	NA	TRBJ2-1	TGTGCCAGCACGCAGGTCAATGAGCAGTTCTTC	CASTQVNEQFF
NA	TRBV7-2	13	few	TRBJ1-3	TGTGCCAGCAGCTTAGAAAGGGGTTACACCATATATTTT	CASSLERGYTIYF
TRBD1	TRBV2	16	NA	TRBJ2-6	TGTGCCAGCAGTTCAACCAGGGGGCTCGGGGCCAACGTCCTGACTTTC	CASSSTRGLGANVLTF
NA	TRBV4-2	18	NA	TRBJ1-6	TGTGCCAGCAGCCGCCGACATGCGTCCGGGACGGAGCGGGGGTCCCTCCACTTT	CASSRRHASGTERGSLHF